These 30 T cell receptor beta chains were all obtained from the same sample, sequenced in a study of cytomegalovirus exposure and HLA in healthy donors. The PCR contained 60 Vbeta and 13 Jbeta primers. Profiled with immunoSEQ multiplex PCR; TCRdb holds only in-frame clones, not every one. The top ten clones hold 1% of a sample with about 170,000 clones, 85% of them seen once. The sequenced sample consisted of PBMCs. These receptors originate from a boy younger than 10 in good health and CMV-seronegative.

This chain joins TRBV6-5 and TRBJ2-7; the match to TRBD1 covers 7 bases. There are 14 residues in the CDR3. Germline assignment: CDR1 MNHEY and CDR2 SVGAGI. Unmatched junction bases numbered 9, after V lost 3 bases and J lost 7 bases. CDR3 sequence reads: CASSYVGGKGEQYF. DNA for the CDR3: TGTGCCAGCAGTTATGTAGGGGGCAAAGGGGAGCAGTACTTC.

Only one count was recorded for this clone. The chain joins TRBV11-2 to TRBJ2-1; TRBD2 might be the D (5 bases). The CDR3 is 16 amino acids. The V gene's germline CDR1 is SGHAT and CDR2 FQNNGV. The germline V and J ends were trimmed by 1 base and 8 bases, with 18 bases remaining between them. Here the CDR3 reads CASSLVSLALVDEQFF. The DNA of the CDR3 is TGTGCCAGCAGCTTAGTATCCCTAGCCCTCGTCGATGAGCAGTTCTTC.

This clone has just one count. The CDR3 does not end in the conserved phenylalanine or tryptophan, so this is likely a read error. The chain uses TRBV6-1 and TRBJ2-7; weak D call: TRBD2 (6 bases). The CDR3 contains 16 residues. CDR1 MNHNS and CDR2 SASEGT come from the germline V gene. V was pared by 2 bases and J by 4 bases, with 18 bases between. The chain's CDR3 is CASSEPSELRGYEQYL. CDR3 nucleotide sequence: TGTGCCAGCAGTGAACCTAGCGAGCTAAGGGGATACGAGCAGTACCTC.

CDR3 loop: CASGTRDSYEQYV. CDR3 bases: TGTGCCAGCGGCACCCGCGACTCCTACGAGCAGTACGTC. The chain employs TRBV6-1 and TRBJ2-7; D is unclear. This CDR3 contains 13 residues. V lost 8 bases to trimming and J lost 0 bases, with 11 bases between them. CDR1 MNHNS and CDR2 SASEGT come from the germline V gene.

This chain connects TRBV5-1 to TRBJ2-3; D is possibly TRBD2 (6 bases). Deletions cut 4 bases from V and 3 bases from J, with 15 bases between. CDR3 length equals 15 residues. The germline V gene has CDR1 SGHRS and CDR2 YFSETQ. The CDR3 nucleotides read TGCGCCAGCAGCCCGGAGCGGGCGGCGACAGATACGCAGTATTTT. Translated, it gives CASSPERAATDTQYF.

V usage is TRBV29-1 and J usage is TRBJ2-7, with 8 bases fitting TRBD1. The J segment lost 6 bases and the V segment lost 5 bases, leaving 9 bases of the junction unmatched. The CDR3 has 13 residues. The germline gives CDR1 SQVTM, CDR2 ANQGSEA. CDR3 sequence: CSVSDRGEGEQYF. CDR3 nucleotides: TGCAGCGTTAGCGACAGGGGTGAAGGCGAGCAGTACTTC.

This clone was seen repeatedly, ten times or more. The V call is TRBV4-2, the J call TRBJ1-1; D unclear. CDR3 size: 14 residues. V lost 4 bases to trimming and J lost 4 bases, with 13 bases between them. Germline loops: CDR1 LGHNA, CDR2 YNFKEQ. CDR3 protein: CASSPRGEATEAFF. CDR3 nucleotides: TGTGCCAGCAGCCCACGGGGTGAGGCCACTGAAGCTTTCTTT.

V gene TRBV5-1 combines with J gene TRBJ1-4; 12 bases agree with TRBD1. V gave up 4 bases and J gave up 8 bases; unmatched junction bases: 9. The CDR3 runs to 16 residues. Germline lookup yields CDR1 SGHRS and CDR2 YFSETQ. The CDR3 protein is CASSLLGQGAGEKLFF. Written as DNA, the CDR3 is TGCGCCAGCAGCCTGCTGGGACAGGGGGCGGGGGAAAAACTGTTTTTT. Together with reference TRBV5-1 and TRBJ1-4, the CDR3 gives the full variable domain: KAGVTQTPRYLIKTRGQQVTLSCSPISGHRSVSWYQQTPGQGLQFLFEYFSETQRNKGNFPGRFSGRQFSNSRSEMNVSTLELGDSALYLCASSLLGQGAGEKLFFGSGTQLSVL.

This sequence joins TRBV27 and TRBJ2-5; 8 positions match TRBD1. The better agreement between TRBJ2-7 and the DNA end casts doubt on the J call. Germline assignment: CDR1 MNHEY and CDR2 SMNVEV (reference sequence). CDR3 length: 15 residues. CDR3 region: CASSPGQASSYEQYF. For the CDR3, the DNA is TGTGCCAGCAGTCCGGGACAGGCTTCCTCCTACGAGCAGTACTTC.

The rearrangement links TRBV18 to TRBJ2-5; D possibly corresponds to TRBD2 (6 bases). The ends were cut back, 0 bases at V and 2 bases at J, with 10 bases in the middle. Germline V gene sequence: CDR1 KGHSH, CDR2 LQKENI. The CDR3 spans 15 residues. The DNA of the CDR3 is TGTGCCAGCTCACCACCGTACGCGGGGCAAGAGACCCAGTACTTC. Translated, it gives CASSPPYAGQETQYF.

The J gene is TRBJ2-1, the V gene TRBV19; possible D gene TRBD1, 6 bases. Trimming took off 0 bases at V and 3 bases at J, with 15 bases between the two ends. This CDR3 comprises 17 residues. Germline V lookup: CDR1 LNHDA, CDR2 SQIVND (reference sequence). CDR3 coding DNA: TGTGCCAGTAGTATAGATCTGGAGACAGGCCACTACAATGAGCAGTTCTTC. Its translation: CASSIDLETGHYNEQFF.

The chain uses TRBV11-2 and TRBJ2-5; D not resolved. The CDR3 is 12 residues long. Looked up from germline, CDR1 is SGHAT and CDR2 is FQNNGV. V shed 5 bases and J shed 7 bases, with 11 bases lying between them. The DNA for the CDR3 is TGTGCCAGCAGCCTCGCCCCAGGGACCCAGTACTTC. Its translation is CASSLAPGTQYF.

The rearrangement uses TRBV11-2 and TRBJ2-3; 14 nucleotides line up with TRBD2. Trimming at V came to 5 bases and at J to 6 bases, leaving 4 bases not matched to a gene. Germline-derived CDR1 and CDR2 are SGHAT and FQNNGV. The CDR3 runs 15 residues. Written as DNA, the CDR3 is TGTGCCAGCAGCACGACTAGCGGGGGGGCGGATACGCAGTATTTT. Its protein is CASSTTSGGADTQYF.

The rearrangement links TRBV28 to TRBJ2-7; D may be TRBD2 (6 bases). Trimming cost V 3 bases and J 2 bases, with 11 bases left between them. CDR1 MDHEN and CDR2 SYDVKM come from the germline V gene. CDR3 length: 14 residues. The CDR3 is CASSFPGGPYEQYF. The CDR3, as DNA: TGTGCCAGCAGTTTCCCCGGGGGACCCTACGAGCAGTACTTC.

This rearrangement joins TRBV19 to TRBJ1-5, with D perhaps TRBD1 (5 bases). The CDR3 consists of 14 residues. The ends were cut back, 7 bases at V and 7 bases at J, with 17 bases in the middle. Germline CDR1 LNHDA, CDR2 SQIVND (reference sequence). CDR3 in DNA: TGTGCCAGTATCGCCGAGGAGGGGTACCAGCCCCAGCATTTT. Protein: CASIAEEGYQPQHF.

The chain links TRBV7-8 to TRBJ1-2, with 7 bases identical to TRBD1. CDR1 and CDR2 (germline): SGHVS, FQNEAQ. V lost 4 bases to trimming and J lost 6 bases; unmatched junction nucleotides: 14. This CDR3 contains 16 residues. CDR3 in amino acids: CASSSSPFDRVNGYTF. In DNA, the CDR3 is TGTGCCAGCAGCTCCTCCCCTTTCGACAGGGTTAATGGCTACACCTTC.

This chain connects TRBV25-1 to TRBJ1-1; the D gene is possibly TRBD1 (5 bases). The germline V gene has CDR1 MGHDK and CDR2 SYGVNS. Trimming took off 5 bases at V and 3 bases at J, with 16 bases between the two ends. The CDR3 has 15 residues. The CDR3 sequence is CASSLGGATDTEAFF. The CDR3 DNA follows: TGTGCCAGCAGTTTAGGCGGGGCTACGGACACTGAAGCTTTCTTT.

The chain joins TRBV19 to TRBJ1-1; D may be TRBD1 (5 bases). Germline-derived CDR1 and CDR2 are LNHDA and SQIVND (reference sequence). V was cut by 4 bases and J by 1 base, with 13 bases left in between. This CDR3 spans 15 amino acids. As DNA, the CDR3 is TGTGCCAGTAGTACACGACAGCAGGGGAACACTGAAGCTTTCTTT. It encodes CASSTRQQGNTEAFF.

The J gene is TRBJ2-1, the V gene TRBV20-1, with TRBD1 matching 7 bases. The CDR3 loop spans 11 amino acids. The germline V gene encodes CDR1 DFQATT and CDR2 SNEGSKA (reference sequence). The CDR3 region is CNVPQGVEQFF. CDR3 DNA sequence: TGCAACGTCCCCCAGGGGGTTGAGCAGTTCTTC.

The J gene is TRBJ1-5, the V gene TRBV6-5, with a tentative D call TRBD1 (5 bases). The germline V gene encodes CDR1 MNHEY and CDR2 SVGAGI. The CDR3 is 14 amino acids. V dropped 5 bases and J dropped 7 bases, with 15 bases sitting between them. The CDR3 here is CASSLTGWRQPQHF. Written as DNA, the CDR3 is TGTGCCAGCAGTCTTACAGGTTGGAGACAGCCCCAGCATTTT.

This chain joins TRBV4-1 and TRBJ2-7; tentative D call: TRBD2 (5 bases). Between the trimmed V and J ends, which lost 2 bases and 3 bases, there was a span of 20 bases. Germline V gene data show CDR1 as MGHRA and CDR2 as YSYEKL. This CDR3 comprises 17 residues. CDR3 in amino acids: CASSQSSLLADYYEQYF. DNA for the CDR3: TGCGCCAGCAGCCAATCCTCTTTACTCGCCGACTACTACGAGCAGTACTTC.

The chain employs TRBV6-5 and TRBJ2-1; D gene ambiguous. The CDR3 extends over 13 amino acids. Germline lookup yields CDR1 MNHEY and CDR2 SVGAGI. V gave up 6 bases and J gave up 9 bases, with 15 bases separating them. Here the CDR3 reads CASSYDYFGEQFF. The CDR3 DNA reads TGTGCCAGCAGCTATGATTATTTTGGTGAGCAGTTCTTC.

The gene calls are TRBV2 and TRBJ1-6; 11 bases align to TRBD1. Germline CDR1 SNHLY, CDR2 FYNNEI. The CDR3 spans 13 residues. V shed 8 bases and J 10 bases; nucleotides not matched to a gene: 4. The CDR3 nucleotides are TGTGCCAGCGGGGGACAGGGGGACTCACCCCTCCACTTT. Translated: CASGGQGDSPLHF.

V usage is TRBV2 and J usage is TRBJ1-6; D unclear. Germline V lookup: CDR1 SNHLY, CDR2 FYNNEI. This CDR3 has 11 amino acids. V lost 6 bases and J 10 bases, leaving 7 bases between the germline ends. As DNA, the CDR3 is TGTGCCAGCAGAGGAGCATCACCCCTCCACTTT. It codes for CASRGASPLHF.

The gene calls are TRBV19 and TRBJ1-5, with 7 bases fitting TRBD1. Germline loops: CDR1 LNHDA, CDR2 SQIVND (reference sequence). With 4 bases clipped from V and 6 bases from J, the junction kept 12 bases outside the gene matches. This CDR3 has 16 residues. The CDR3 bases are TGTGCCAGTAGTACCCAGACAGGGTACGACGGTCAGCCCCAGCATTTT. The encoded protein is CASSTQTGYDGQPQHF. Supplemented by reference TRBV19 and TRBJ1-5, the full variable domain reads DGGITQSPKYLFRKEGQNVTLSCEQNLNHDAMYWYRQDPGQGLRLIYYSQIVNDFQKGDIAEGYSVSREKKESFPLTVTSAQKNPTAFYLCASSTQTGYDGQPQHFGDGTRLSIL.

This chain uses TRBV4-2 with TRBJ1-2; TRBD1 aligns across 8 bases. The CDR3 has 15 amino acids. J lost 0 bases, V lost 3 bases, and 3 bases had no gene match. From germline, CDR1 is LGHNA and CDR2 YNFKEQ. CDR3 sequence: CASSHLQGANYGYTF. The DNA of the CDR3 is TGTGCCAGCAGCCACCTACAGGGGGCTAACTATGGCTACACCTTC.

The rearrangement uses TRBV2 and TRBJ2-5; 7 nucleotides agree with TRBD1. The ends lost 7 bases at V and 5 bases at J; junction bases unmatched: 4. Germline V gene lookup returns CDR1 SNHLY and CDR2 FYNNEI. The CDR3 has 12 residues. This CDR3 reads CASTHRGETQYF. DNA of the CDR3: TGTGCCAGCACTCACAGGGGTGAGACCCAGTACTTC.

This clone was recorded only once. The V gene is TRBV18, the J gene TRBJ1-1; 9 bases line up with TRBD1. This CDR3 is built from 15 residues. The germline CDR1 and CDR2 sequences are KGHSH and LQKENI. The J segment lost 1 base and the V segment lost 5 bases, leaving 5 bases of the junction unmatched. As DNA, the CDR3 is TGTGCCAGCTCAACACAGGGGGCTGGGAACACTGAAGCTTTCTTT. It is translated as CASSTQGAGNTEAFF.

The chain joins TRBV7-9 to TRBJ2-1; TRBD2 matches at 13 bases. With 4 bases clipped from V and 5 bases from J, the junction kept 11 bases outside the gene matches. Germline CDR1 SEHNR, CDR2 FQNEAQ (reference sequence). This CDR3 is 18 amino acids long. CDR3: CASSSLAGGGNRNNEQFF. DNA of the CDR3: TGTGCCAGCAGCTCACTAGCGGGAGGGGGTAACCGAAACAATGAGCAGTTCTTC. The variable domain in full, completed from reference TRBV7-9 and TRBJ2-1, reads DTGVSQNPRHKITKRGQNVTFRCDPISEHNRLYWYRQTLGQGPEFLTYFQNEAQLEKSRLLSDRFSAERPKGSFSTLEIQRTEQGDSAMYLCASSSLAGGGNRNNEQFFGPGTRLTVL.

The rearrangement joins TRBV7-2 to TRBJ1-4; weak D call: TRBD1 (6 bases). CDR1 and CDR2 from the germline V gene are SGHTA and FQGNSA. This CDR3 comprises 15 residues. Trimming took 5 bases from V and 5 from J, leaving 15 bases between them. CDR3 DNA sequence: TGTGCCAGCAGCCCACGGACAGCGGGGAATGAAAAACTGTTTTTT. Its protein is CASSPRTAGNEKLFF.